This T cell receptor (beta chain) derives from a study of Graves' ophthalmopathy and Graves' hyperthyroidism. Looking at the study overall: Over 18 months of follow-up, stable hyperthyroidism required that no ophthalmopathy appear. Study-level points and caveats: With roughly 69% sensitivity and 72.22% specificity, the model predicted ophthalmopathy progression.

Amplification of the TCR beta CDR3 regions used RNA transcripts (as template). HTBI-primed first-round RT-PCR preceded second-round multiplex PCR. MiXCR, run by TCRdb on the multiplex PCR reads, gives a single entry per CDR3 protein. The sample contains about 500,000 distinct CDR3 sequences, less than 45% of which appear only once. This clonotype has at least ten counts. Its specificity is not known. Hyperthyroidism in these 18- to 65-year-old patients was newly diagnosed, lasting under 2 months. Researchers turned away patients with other autoimmune diseases, uncontrolled infections, pregnancy or lactation. V gave up 2 bases and J gave up 7 bases; unmatched junction bases: 3. CDR1 and CDR2 from the germline V gene are SGHRS and YFSETQ. This CDR3 is 15 amino acids long.

Input material: peripheral blood or thyroid tissue (not recorded which). This TCR derives from an adult man with Graves' hyperthyroidism. The chain combines TRBV5-1 with TRBJ1-6; 10 bases are a match to TRBD1. CDR3 DNA sequence: TGCGCCAGCAGCTTACCGGGACAGGGGAATTCACCCCTCCACTTT. Encoded protein: CASSLPGQGNSPLHF.